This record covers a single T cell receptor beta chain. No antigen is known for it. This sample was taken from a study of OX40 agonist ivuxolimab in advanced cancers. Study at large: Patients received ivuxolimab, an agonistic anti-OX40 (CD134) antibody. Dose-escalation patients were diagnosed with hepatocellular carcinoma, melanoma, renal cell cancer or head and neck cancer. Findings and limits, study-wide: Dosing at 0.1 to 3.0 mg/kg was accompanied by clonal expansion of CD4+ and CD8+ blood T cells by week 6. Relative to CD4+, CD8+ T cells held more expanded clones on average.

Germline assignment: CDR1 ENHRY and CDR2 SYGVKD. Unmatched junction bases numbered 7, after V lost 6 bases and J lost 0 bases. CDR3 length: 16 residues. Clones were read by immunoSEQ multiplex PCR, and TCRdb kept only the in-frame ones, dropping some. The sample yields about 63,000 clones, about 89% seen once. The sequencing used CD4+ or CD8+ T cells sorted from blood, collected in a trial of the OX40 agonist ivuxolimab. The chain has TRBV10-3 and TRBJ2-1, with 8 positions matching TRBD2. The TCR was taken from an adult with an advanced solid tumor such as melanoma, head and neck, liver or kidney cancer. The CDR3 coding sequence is TGTGCCATCAGCAGACTAGCGTCAAGCTCCTACAATGAGCAGTTCTTC. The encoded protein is CAISRLASSSYNEQFF.